This is a list of T cell receptor beta chains from one sample in a study of blood T cell repertoires in COVID-19. The data were produced by immunoSEQ multiplex PCR, yet TCRdb's version contains in-frame clones alone and is incomplete. The sample has a few hundred thousand clones; more than 75% are singletons. The sequenced sample was PBMCs or T cells enriched from blood (not recorded which). The receptors originated from a woman aged 25 to 45 who had recovered from COVID-19. CDR3s include the opening cysteine and the closing phenylalanine or tryptophan. The D gene is left open where the match is weak. Expanded clones are given a class, and other clones once, few, many or no size at all.

d_call	j_call	v_call	clone_size	cdr3_nt	cdr3_aa
.	TRBJ2-7	TRBV14	few	TGTGCCAGCAGCCAAAGTAGGGCGGGGGAGCAGTACTTC	CASSQSRAGEQYF
TRBD1	TRBJ2-6	TRBV29-1	.	TGCAGCCTTATCCCTTTTAAAATATTCCGGGACAGGAGATCTGGGGCCAACGTCCTGACTTTC	CSLIPFKIFRDRRSGANVLTF
TRBD2	TRBJ2-5	TRBV3-1/TRBV3-2	.	TGTGCCAGCAGCCCCAGACTAGCGGGAGGCGTAGAGACCCAGTACTTC	CASSPRLAGGVETQYF
.	TRBJ1-1	TRBV5-1	.	TGCGCCAGCAGCTTGGGTCAGGATTGGACTGAAGCTTTCTTT	CASSLGQDWTEAFF
.	TRBJ2-1	TRBV7-9	.	TGTGCCAGCAGCTTACAGGGCAACTACAATGAGCAGTTCTTC	CASSLQGNYNEQFF
TRBD2	TRBJ2-1	TRBV18	.	TGTGCCAGCTCCACTAGCGGGTGGTCCTACAATGAGCAGTTCTTC	CASSTSGWSYNEQFF
.	TRBJ1-5	TRBV5-1	.	TGCGCCAGCAGCGAGGGGACTGATGGCAATCAGCCCCAGCATTTT	CASSEGTDGNQPQHF
.	TRBJ2-7	TRBV6-5	.	TGTGCCAGCAGTTACTCCAGGGGCGATTCCGACGAGCAGTACTTC	CASSYSRGDSDEQYF
TRBD2	TRBJ2-7	TRBV6-4	.	TGTGCCAGCAGGAAGCGGGGGAGGACCTACGAGCAGTACTTC	CASRKRGRTYEQYF
.	TRBJ2-7	TRBV2	.	TGTGCCAGCATGGCCTTCACCTCCTACGAGCAGTACTTC	CASMAFTSYEQYF
TRBD1	TRBJ1-4	TRBV7-9	.	TGTGCCAGCAGCTTAGCCGCGGGGACAGTTGAATTGTTTTTT	CASSLAAGTVELFF
.	TRBJ1-1	TRBV7-2	.	TGTGCCAGCAGCTTAGGTACAGGGCTGAACACTGAAGCTTTCTTT	CASSLGTGLNTEAFF
TRBD1	TRBJ2-7	TRBV5-1	once	TGCGCCAGCAGCCCCGGACAGGGAGGAGGCGAGCAGTACTTC	CASSPGQGGGEQYF
.	TRBJ2-1	TRBV6-1	.	TGTGCCAGCAGTGAAAGTACAACCGGAGGTGAGCAGTTCTTC	CASSESTTGGEQFF
TRBD2	TRBJ2-7	TRBV27	.	TGTGCCAGCAGTTTAAAAGCGGGGACCTACGAGCAGTACTTC	CASSLKAGTYEQYF
.	TRBJ2-3	TRBV5-6	.	TGTGCCAGCAGCCTACGGACAGTTAGCACAGATACGCAGTATTTT	CASSLRTVSTDTQYF
TRBD2	TRBJ2-1	TRBV25-1	.	TGTGCCAGCAGTGATCTTAGCGGGAAGTCCTACAATGAGCAGTTCTTC	CASSDLSGKSYNEQFF
.	TRBJ1-2	TRBV28	.	TGTGCCAGCAGTTACCCACGGGACTCGAATTCTAACTATGGCTACACCTTC	CASSYPRDSNSNYGYTF
.	TRBJ2-3	TRBV29-1	.	TGCGGCCTCCTTTTCGATAGCACAGATACGCAGTATTTT	CGLLFDSTDTQYF
.	TRBJ2-2	TRBV5-6	.	TGTGCCAGCAGTTCGAGGGCGATTTTGAACACCGGGGAGCTGTTTTTT	CASSSRAILNTGELFF
TRBD1	TRBJ1-5	TRBV19	.	TGTGCCACCTCCGGGACAGGGGATCAGCCCCAGCATTTT	CATSGTGDQPQHF
.	TRBJ1-2	TRBV9	.	TGTGCCAGCAGCCCCCCGGTGGCAGGGCTGTATGGCTACACCTTC	CASSPPVAGLYGYTF
.	TRBJ1-3	TRBV2	.	TGTGCCAGCAGTGGCCAGTCTCGTGGAAACACCATATATTTT	CASSGQSRGNTIYF
TRBD2	TRBJ2-7	TRBV18	.	TGTGCCAGCTCACCACTCGGACTAGCCTACGAGCAGTACTTC	CASSPLGLAYEQYF
.	TRBJ1-4	TRBV5-1	few	TGCGCCAGCAGCTTGGGGAGGACTAATGAAAAACTGTTTTTT	CASSLGRTNEKLFF
.	TRBJ2-7	TRBV5-1	.	TGCGCCAGCAGCTTGCCAAACTCCTACGAGCAGTACTTC	CASSLPNSYEQYF
.	TRBJ1-4	TRBV5-1	.	TGCGCCAGCGGATCAGGGGATTCTAATGAAAAACTGTTTTTT	CASGSGDSNEKLFF
.	TRBJ2-7	TRBV6-5	.	TGTGCCAGCAGTTACTCGACGGGTAGCTCCTACGAGCAGTACTTC	CASSYSTGSSYEQYF
.	TRBJ1-4	TRBV5-8	.	TGTGCCAGCAGCCCGGGTGGGAGATCGCATGAAAAACTGTTTTTT	CASSPGGRSHEKLFF
TRBD2	TRBJ2-1	TRBV11-2	.	TGTGCCAGCAGCTTAGGGCGGGAGGGGCTGACTGAGCAGTTCTTC	CASSLGREGLTEQFF
.	TRBJ1-1	TRBV19	.	TGTGCCAGTAGTATAGATACCCCTTGGGCACCAAACACTGAAGCTTTCTTT	CASSIDTPWAPNTEAFF
.	TRBJ1-5	TRBV10-2	once	TGCGCCAGCAGTCCTCAGGGCTATCTGCCCCAGCATTTT	CASSPQGYLPQHF
.	TRBJ2-7	TRBV7-7	.	TGTGCTAGCAGCTTAGAGTCCACGGACGAGCAGTACTTC	CASSLESTDEQYF
.	TRBJ1-1	TRBV7-9	.	TGTGCCAGCAGCTTACAGGCAATGAACACTGAAGCTTTCTTT	CASSLQAMNTEAFF
.	TRBJ1-2	TRBV30	few	TGTGCCTGGAGTGAACGGGACATTACGGGTTACGGTGAGGATGGCTACACCTTC	CAWSERDITGYGEDGYTF